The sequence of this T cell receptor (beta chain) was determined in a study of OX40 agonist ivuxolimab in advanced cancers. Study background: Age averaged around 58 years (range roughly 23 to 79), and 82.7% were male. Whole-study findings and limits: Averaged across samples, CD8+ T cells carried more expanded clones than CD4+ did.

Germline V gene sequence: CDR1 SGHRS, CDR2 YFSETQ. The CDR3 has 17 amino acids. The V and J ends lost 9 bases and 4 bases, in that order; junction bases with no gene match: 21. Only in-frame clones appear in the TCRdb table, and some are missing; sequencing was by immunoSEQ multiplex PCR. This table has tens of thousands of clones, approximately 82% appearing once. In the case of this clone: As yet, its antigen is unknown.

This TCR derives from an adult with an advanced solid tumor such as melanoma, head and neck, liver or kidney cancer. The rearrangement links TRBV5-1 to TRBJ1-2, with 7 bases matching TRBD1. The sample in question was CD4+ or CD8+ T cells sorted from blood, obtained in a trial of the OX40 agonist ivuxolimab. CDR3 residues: CATTLEQRLPGGYGYTF. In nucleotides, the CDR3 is TGCGCCACTACCCTGGAGCAGCGTCTACCAGGGGGCTATGGCTACACCTTC.